Listed below are T cell receptor beta chains from one sample, sequenced in a study of T-cell memory formation after mild COVID-19. TCRdb re-derived calls from the 5' RACE reads in MiXCR, one entry per CDR3 protein. The sample has roughly 150,000 distinct CDR3 sequences; roughly 14% are singletons. The material sequenced was PBMCs or a T cell subset sorted from them (not recorded which). These receptors all come from an adult woman who had mild COVID-19 (a few samples of this study predate the infection). Cell type and time point are not known. Each CDR3 is given with its conserved first and last residue. D genes are given only for firm matches. Rows may omit the clone size; those that give it use once, few, many or a size class.

DNA | CDR3 | D | V | size | length | J
TGCGCCAGCAGCCAAGCGGACAGGGGACTGGATAATGAAAAACTGTTTTTT | CASSQADRGLDNEKLFF | TRBD1 | TRBV4-1 | . | 17 | TRBJ1-4
TGCGCCAGCAGCCCAACTTGGGACAAGTTCGGCATTCAGTACTTC | CASSPTWDKFGIQYF | . | TRBV5-1 | few | 15 | TRBJ2-4
TGTGCCAGCGGAAGGAGAGGGGGTAGCGGGAGTCTCGAGCAGTACTTC | CASGRRGGSGSLEQYF | TRBD2 | TRBV12-3/TRBV12-4 | . | 16 | TRBJ2-7
TGTGCCAGCAGTTTAGCTGGTGGTAGGACTGAAGCTTTCTTT | CASSLAGGRTEAFF | . | TRBV6-2/TRBV6-3 | . | 14 | TRBJ1-1
TGTGCCAGTAGTATAGTGTACCAGCGGGAGGGCCATTACGAGCAGTACTTC | CASSIVYQREGHYEQYF | TRBD2 | TRBV19 | few | 17 | TRBJ2-7
TGTGCCATCAGACCTCAGGGAGACGTTAAAGGCTACACCTTC | CAIRPQGDVKGYTF | . | TRBV10-3 | . | 14 | TRBJ1-2
TGTGCCATCAGTCGACAGAGCTCTGGAAACACCATATATTTT | CAISRQSSGNTIYF | . | TRBV10-3 | . | 14 | TRBJ1-3
TGTGCCAGTAGTATCACGACAGGGGGCGGGGGCACTGAAGCTTTCTTT | CASSITTGGGGTEAFF | TRBD1 | TRBV19 | few | 16 | TRBJ1-1
TGTGCCAGCAGCCCCAACGACTGGTACAATGAGCAGTTCTTC | CASSPNDWYNEQFF | . | TRBV27 | few | 14 | TRBJ2-1
TGCGCCAGCAGCTTCGGACAGGGGGTCTACGAGCAGTACTTC | CASSFGQGVYEQYF | TRBD1 | TRBV5-1 | many | 14 | TRBJ2-7
TGTGCCAGCAGCCCCCGGACTAGCGGGAGTAACGGTGAGCAGTTCTTC | CASSPRTSGSNGEQFF | TRBD2 | TRBV9 | . | 16 | TRBJ2-1
TGCGCCAGCAGGTCTAGCGGGGAAAGGGGAGAGACCCAGTACTTC | CASRSSGERGETQYF | TRBD2 | TRBV5-1 | . | 15 | TRBJ2-5
TGTGCCAGCAGCCCCCGGGACAGGCAGGCCTACGAGCAGTACTTC | CASSPRDRQAYEQYF | TRBD1 | TRBV7-9 | few | 15 | TRBJ2-7
TGTGCCAGCAGTCCAACCCGGGCCCACGGCGAGCAGTACTTC | CASSPTRAHGEQYF | . | TRBV12-3/TRBV12-4 | few | 14 | TRBJ2-7
TGTGCCAGCAGCTCGTACCGGGACAGGGAGGGCGAGCAGTACTTC | CASSSYRDREGEQYF | TRBD1 | TRBV5-4 | . | 15 | TRBJ2-7
TGCAGCGTCCGACACGAAAATGAGCAGTTCTTC | CSVRHENEQFF | . | TRBV29-1 | many | 11 | TRBJ2-1
TGTGCCAGCAGCTTGGATTTTTGGGGGGTAGACACTGAAGCTTTCTTT | CASSLDFWGVDTEAFF | . | TRBV11-2 | . | 16 | TRBJ1-1
TGTGCCAGCAGTTTAACCCGTTGGAGCAATCAGCCCCAGCATTTT | CASSLTRWSNQPQHF | . | TRBV6-2/TRBV6-3 | . | 15 | TRBJ1-5
TGTGCCAGCAGTTCGCTAGGGGGCCGTAGCAATCAGCCCCAGCATTTT | CASSSLGGRSNQPQHF | TRBD1 | TRBV6-6 | . | 16 | TRBJ1-5
TGTGCCAGCGGCTCGAGCCTCGGGGGAGTCACAGATACGCAGTATTTT | CASGSSLGGVTDTQYF | . | TRBV7-9 | . | 16 | TRBJ2-3
TGTGCCATCAGTGAGAAAGGGACACTGAACACTGAAGCTTTCTTT | CAISEKGTLNTEAFF | . | TRBV10-3 | . | 15 | TRBJ1-1
TGTGCCAGCTCCCAAGGACAGATAGAGACCCAGTACTTC | CASSQGQIETQYF | . | TRBV18 | few | 13 | TRBJ2-5
TGTGCCATCAGTGATGGGAGGGGGGGCTACGAGCAGTACTTC | CAISDGRGGYEQYF | . | TRBV10-3 | . | 14 | TRBJ2-7
TGTGCCACCGGCTTTGCGGGGCGTTACGAGCAGTACTTC | CATGFAGRYEQYF | . | TRBV3-1 | few | 13 | TRBJ2-7
TGTGCCAGCAGGTCGCGTAGGTCCTCCTACGAGCAGTACTTC | CASRSRRSSYEQYF | . | TRBV7-9 | few | 14 | TRBJ2-7
TGTGCCAGCAGGTCCTGGGACACCCTCCGAATGGCCTACGAGCAGTACTTC | CASRSWDTLRMAYEQYF | . | TRBV28 | many | 17 | TRBJ2-7
TGCGCCAGCAGCTTGGAAGATGTTGGGTTGGAAAAACTGTTTTTT | CASSLEDVGLEKLFF | . | TRBV5-1 | . | 15 | TRBJ1-4
TGTGCCAGCAGCCGACTAGCTGCAGATACGCAGTATTTT | CASSRLAADTQYF | TRBD2 | TRBV3-1 | few | 13 | TRBJ2-3
TGTGCCAGTAGTATTAGTGCGAGCTCCTACGAGCAGTACTTC | CASSISASSYEQYF | . | TRBV19 | few | 14 | TRBJ2-7
TGTGCCAGCAGCTTAGCGCTAGTGGGGCCACAAGAGACCCAGTACTTC | CASSLALVGPQETQYF | . | TRBV7-6 | . | 16 | TRBJ2-5
TGCAGTGCTAGAGCAGGTGCCACCAACACCGGGGAGCTGTTTTTT | CSARAGATNTGELFF | . | TRBV20-1 | . | 15 | TRBJ2-2
TGTGCCTGGGAAGGGTATGGGTATGGCTACACCTTC | CAWEGYGYGYTF | . | TRBV30 | . | 12 | TRBJ1-2
TGCGCCAGCAGCCAGCCAATAGCGGGAGGGCCCCCCGGGGAGCTGTTTTTT | CASSQPIAGGPPGELFF | TRBD2 | TRBV4-3 | few | 17 | TRBJ2-2
TGTGCCAGCAGCCCCCGAGTAGCGTCAAACACCGGGGAGCTGTTTTTT | CASSPRVASNTGELFF | . | TRBV9 | many | 16 | TRBJ2-2
TGCGCCAGCAGCCTAACAGGAGGGTCTGGGGCCAACGTCCTGACTTTC | CASSLTGGSGANVLTF | . | TRBV5-1 | few | 16 | TRBJ2-6
TGTGCCAGCAGCTCCCGGGACACTTCGAACACCGGGGAGCTGTTTTTT | CASSSRDTSNTGELFF | . | TRBV7-9 | . | 16 | TRBJ2-2
TGTGCCAGCAGTTTTGGAGCCAAAAACATTCAGTACTTC | CASSFGAKNIQYF | . | TRBV6-5 | . | 13 | TRBJ2-4
TGTGCCAGCAACGACGGGGGGGACTACGAGCAGTACTTC | CASNDGGDYEQYF | TRBD2 | TRBV7-9 | . | 13 | TRBJ2-7
TGTGCCATCCACTCTATGCTGCTCTTC | CAIHSMLLF | . | TRBV10-3 | . | 9 | TRBJ2-5
TGCGCCAGCAGCCAAGACACAGGGGGCTCCTACAATGAGCAGTTCTTC | CASSQDTGGSYNEQFF | TRBD1 | TRBV4-1 | few | 16 | TRBJ2-1
TGTGCCAGCAGCCAAGGTTTCTACGAGCAGTACTTC | CASSQGFYEQYF | . | TRBV4-2 | . | 12 | TRBJ2-7
TGCAGTGCTATTCTAGCGGGGGCATCACTCGGTACGCAGTATTTT | CSAILAGASLGTQYF | TRBD2 | TRBV20-1 | few | 15 | TRBJ2-3
TGTGCCAGCAGCTTTGAGGGAAGCTCCTACAATGAGCAGTTCTTC | CASSFEGSSYNEQFF | . | TRBV5-6 | . | 15 | TRBJ2-1
TGTGCCAGCAGCGTAGTAGGGGGGGCTCAGGGCCATGAGCAGTTCTTC | CASSVVGGAQGHEQFF | . | TRBV9 | many | 16 | TRBJ2-1
TGTGCCAGCAGCTTTTTTCGGGGAGCAGGCTACAATGAGCAGTTCTTC | CASSFFRGAGYNEQFF | . | TRBV11-3 | . | 16 | TRBJ2-1
TGTGCCAGCAGTTTAGCCTCGGGACTAGCGGGGACAGATACGCAGTATTTT | CASSLASGLAGTDTQYF | TRBD2 | TRBV12-3/TRBV12-4 | few | 17 | TRBJ2-3
TGCAGTGCTGGACAAGACAGCTACGAGCAGTACTTC | CSAGQDSYEQYF | . | TRBV20-1 | few | 12 | TRBJ2-7
TGTGCCATCAGTGAACGACTAGCGCTCGATGAGCAGTTCTTC | CAISERLALDEQFF | TRBD2 | TRBV10-3 | few | 14 | TRBJ2-1
TGTGCCAGCAGCTTAGGGTTGTGGGACGGCCAAGAGACCCAGTACTTC | CASSLGLWDGQETQYF | . | TRBV7-2 | few | 16 | TRBJ2-5
TGTGCCAGCAGTGACCCAGCCGGTGGGAACAGGGACCAAGAGACCCAGTACTTC | CASSDPAGGNRDQETQYF | . | TRBV6-5 | . | 18 | TRBJ2-5
TGTGCCAGCGGCATCCGGGGAAAGAACACTGAAGCTTTCTTT | CASGIRGKNTEAFF | . | TRBV7-9 | . | 14 | TRBJ1-1
TGCGCCAGCAGCCAAGAGGGCTACGGCGGGGAGCTGTTTTTT | CASSQEGYGGELFF | . | TRBV4-1 | . | 14 | TRBJ2-2
TGTGCCAGCTCACCGGGTGTGGAGGGGTTTAAAGGGTCCTACGAGCAATACTTC | CASSPGVEGFKGSYEQYF | . | TRBV18 | few | 18 | TRBJ2-7
TGTGCCAGCAGCGATTATACAGATACGCAGTATTTT | CASSDYTDTQYF | . | TRBV7-2 | many | 12 | TRBJ2-3
TGTGCCAGCGAGGCCCTTTGGGACGGTACCTACGAGCAGTACTTC | CASEALWDGTYEQYF | . | TRBV28 | . | 15 | TRBJ2-7